This T cell receptor beta chain was recorded in a study of blood T cell repertoires in COVID-19. Repertoires were generated with immunoSEQ multiplex PCR, while TCRdb's copy carries only in-frame clones and drops some. The sample holds about 100,000 clones, 85% seen once. Trimming removed 7 bases from V and 6 bases from J, with 21 bases in between. Germline CDR1 SGHNT, CDR2 YENEEA. This CDR3 has 15 amino acids. Sequenced sample: peripheral blood. This sequence joins TRBV11-3 and TRBJ1-1, with D maybe TRBD1 (5 bases). The sequence was obtained from a man aged 45-60 years with active or convalescent COVID-19. The CDR3 region has the DNA TGTGCCAGCACCCATGAAGGCGGGGCGTCCCCTGAAGCTTTCTTT. It specifies CASTHEGGASPEAFF.